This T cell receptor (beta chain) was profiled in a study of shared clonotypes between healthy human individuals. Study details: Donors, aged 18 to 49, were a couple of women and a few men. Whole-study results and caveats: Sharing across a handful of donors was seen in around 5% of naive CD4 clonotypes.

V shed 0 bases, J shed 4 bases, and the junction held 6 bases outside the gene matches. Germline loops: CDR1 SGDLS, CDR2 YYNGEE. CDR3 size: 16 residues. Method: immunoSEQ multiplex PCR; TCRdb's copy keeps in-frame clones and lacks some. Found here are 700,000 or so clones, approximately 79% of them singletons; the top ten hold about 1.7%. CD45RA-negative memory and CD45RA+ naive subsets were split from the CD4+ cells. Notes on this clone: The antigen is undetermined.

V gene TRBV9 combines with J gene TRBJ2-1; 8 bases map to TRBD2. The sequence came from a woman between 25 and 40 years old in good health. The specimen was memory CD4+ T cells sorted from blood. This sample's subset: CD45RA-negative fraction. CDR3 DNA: TGTGCCAGCAGCGTAGCTGGGACTAGACTTTACAATGAGCAGTTCTTC. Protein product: CASSVAGTRLYNEQFF.